This TCR beta chain was identified during a study of T cell responses to AZD1222 COVID-19 vaccine. Findings of the study overall: Spike as a whole was targeted by vaccine-associated CD4 TCRs, dominant at 160-218 and 743-854. Baseline antibody screening turned up just a handful of seropositive AZD1222 recipients. Compared with day 0, the breadth and depth of the Spike-specific TCR repertoire rose significantly after two doses of AZD1222. None of the repertoires were sampled until the peak T cell response had passed.

Trimming removed 4 bases from V and 3 bases from J; junction bases left unmatched: 8. CDR1 and CDR2 from the germline V gene are SGHRS and YFSETQ. This CDR3 is 15 amino acids long. Worth noting for this clone: Its specificity is not known.

Only in-frame clones appear in the TCRdb table, and some are missing; sequencing was by immunoSEQ multiplex PCR. The sample consists of more than 150,000 clones, 90% of them appearing once. This receptor was obtained from an adult in good health. The material was peripheral blood, obtained on day 0 of AZD1222 vaccination. This chain connects TRBV5-1 to TRBJ2-7; 9 nucleotides agree with TRBD2. In DNA, the CDR3 is TGCGCCAGCAGCCAAGGACTAGCGTACTACTACGAGCAGTACTTC. Its translation is CASSQGLAYYYEQYF.